This T cell receptor beta chain was sequenced during a study of control samples from healthy donors and cancer patients. The germline V gene has CDR1 SGHTA and CDR2 FQGNSA. V lost 7 bases and J 8 bases, leaving 21 bases between the germline ends. The CDR3 has 15 amino acids. Profiling relied on immunoSEQ multiplex PCR, and the TCRdb table lists in-frame clones only, not all of them. Among approximately 94,000 clones, around 87% were seen once, and the ten largest hold over 0.95%. The sequencing input was blood. The source is a woman in her forties or fifties in good health. The V and J genes are TRBV7-2 and TRBJ2-1; maybe TRBD2 (6 bases). This CDR3 reads CASTGAGLVSDEQFF. CDR3 DNA: TGTGCCAGCACCGGGGCGGGACTTGTGTCGGATGAGCAGTTCTTC. The whole variable domain, remainder taken from reference TRBV7-2 and TRBJ2-1, is GAGVSQSPSNKVTEKGKDVELRCDPISGHTALYWYRQSLGQGLEFLIYFQGNSAPDKSGLPSDRFSAERTGGSVSTLTIQRTQQEDSAVYLCASTGAGLVSDEQFFGPGTRLTVL.